This T cell receptor (beta chain) derives from a study of Ad26.COV2.S vaccination and SARS-CoV-2 variants. Looking at the study overall: Intramuscular Ad26.COV2.S doses were given once or twice, 56 days apart.

The assay was immunoSEQ multiplex PCR, and TCRdb's table has in-frame clones only and misses some. The profile covers 300,000 to 500,000 clones, with more than 85% appearing a single time and roughly 3.2% taken by the ten largest. Treatment indicated: roughly 18 received Ad26.COV2.S at low or high dose, single or two shots; several received placebo; per-sample allocation not given. Material that was analyzed had been drawn on day 63 after the first vaccine or placebo injection. It was an adult aged 18-55 years in Boston who was the donor. The CDR3 is 14 residues long. The V gene end was trimmed by 5 bases and the J gene end by 5 bases; junction bases not matched to a gene: 7. CDR1 LNHDA and CDR2 SQIVND come from the germline V gene (reference sequence).

The chain carries TRBV19 and TRBJ2-7, with TRBD1 identical over 9 bases. Here the sequenced sample was peripheral blood, taken in a trial of Ad26.COV2.S vaccine versus placebo. This sequence was found in a person between 18 and 65 years old who received the Ad26.COV2.S COVID-19 vaccine or a placebo. In nucleotides, the CDR3 is TGTGCCAGTAGTGCCGGACAGGGGACCGACGAGCAGTACTTC. Encoded protein: CASSAGQGTDEQYF.